The clone carrying this TCR beta chain was counted a few times. Its antigen is not known. The junction shows a germline mismatch at one end, possibly a read error. The CDR3 spans 12 residues. The germline CDR1 and CDR2 sequences are SGHDT and YYEEEE. It was from 10 ml of fresh peripheral blood that the PBMCs came. This entry belongs to a study of Graves' ophthalmopathy and Graves' hyperthyroidism. Overall study results and limits: Discrimination between ophthalmopathy and stable hyperthyroidism by a 13-signature model showed about 85% sensitivity and roughly 81% specificity.

The sequenced template was RNA, covering the TCR beta CDR3 region. RT-PCR in the first round used HTBI primers; a second-round multiplex PCR followed. One entry per CDR3 protein results from TCRdb running MiXCR on the multiplex PCR reads. The data show more than 300,000 distinct CDR3 sequences, with 15% seen just once and 7% held by the top ten. The chain links TRBV5-6 to TRBJ2-5; TRBD1 matches at 9 bases. Sequencing used peripheral blood. This clonotype was obtained from a woman between 18 and 30 years old with stable Graves' hyperthyroidism. The CDR3 DNA reads TGTGCCAGCAGCCACCGGGACAGGGTCTTTATTTTC. It encodes CASSHRDRVFIF.